This TCR beta chain was recorded in a study of blood T cell repertoires in COVID-19 (dated by TCRdb to 2018 to 2020). Study-level background: Samples from collaborators originated in the United States, Italy and Spain and spanned both the acute and convalescent phases of COVID-19. Subjects who had been exposed to COVID-19, were actively infected with it, or had recovered from it provided the deeply sampled blood TCRbeta repertoires that made up the dataset. The repertoires were made available in a free public database intended to serve as a resource for research on the immune response to SARS-CoV-2. Where HLA class I and class II types were available, the types were taken from metadata supplied by the sample provider, not from assay-based typing. The prospective study material was composed of cDNA or gDNA derived from T cells, B-cell-depleted T cells, or PBMCs. The samples were drawn from the first 160 participants of the ongoing ImmuneRACE study and from 950 to 1,500 subjects provided by 6 global collaborators. Sample metadata almost always included a de-identified subject ID, COVID-19 status, age in years and sex.

The immunoSEQ Assay, a bias-controlled multiplex PCR, was used to amplify TCRbeta CDR3 regions from genomic DNA. In the source study's methods: Nucleated cell counts per sample were estimated from amplification of reference gene primers within the assay. To quantify the absolute abundance of each unique TCRbeta CDR3 rearrangement, sequence reads were collapsed and filtered. For each sample, productive Simpson clonality was calculated by taking the square root of Simpson's diversity index across productive rearrangements. TCRdb obtained this table from immuneACCESS and retained in-frame rearrangements with V and J assigned. These tables miss some clones; where compared with another copy, unresolved V genes account for less than half of the shortfall, and the remainder is unexplained. V and J calls and clone size are copied from that table; D and trimming were computed from the DNA. This sample holds tens of thousands of clones; more than 65% were observed only once. The ten largest clonotypes hold over 5.5% of the sample.

As for this clone: There is no known antigen for this receptor. No base-level quality is on record; no much larger clone is a single base apart.

At one collaborating source in Seattle, patients were enrolled during active infection and were followed longitudinally through the course of disease. Whole blood was collected in K2EDTA tubes by collaborating institutions according to the institutions' own protocols. For TCRbeta analysis, collaborators shipped samples in one of three forms: frozen whole blood, isolated PBMCs, or DNA extracted from either of those sample types. For CDR1 and CDR2, the germline V gene (reference sequence) lists LNHDA and SQIVND. Reading from cysteine to phenylalanine, the CDR3 counts 12 amino acids. CDR3 DNA only is kept here, 36 bases in frame from base 1. Compared with germline, V lacks 3 bases and J lacks 4 bases; bases without a gene match: 0. Broad study findings and their caveats: Clinical and demographic metadata were provided uncurated, with the amount varying by source and participant.

Sequencing was carried out using peripheral blood. The chain links TRBV19 with TRBJ2-7; TRBD1 agrees with 7 junctional bases. This clonotype originated in a man in his 70s with COVID-19, enrolled during active disease. The nucleotide sequence is TGTGCCAGTAGTATGGGACAGTACGAGCAGTACTTC. Its coded protein is CASSMGQYEQYF.